The clone carrying this TCR beta chain was detected only once. The sample belongs to a study of blood T cell repertoires in COVID-19. Here immunoSEQ multiplex PCR was the method, and the copy in TCRdb shows in-frame clones only, minus some. The repertoire holds 100,000 or so clones, with just over 85% as singletons. With 0 bases removed from V and 2 bases from J, the gap between germline ends came to 11 bases. The germline V gene encodes CDR1 SGDLS and CDR2 YYNGEE. The CDR3 covers 16 residues. The V call is TRBV9, the J call TRBJ2-2; D might be TRBD2 (6 bases). The source of this sequence is a woman aged 55-75 years in a cohort sampled during active or convalescent COVID-19. The sample taken for sequencing was peripheral blood. CDR3 sequence reads: CASSVEIAVNTGELFF. The CDR3 DNA is TGTGCCAGCAGCGTAGAGATAGCGGTAAACACCGGGGAGCTGTTTTTT.